One sample yielded the 22 T cell receptor beta chains listed below, sequenced in a study of T cells in Graves' hyperthyroidism and ophthalmopathy. The investigators amplified TCR beta CDR3 regions from RNA transcripts. The HTBI primer set served for first-round RT-PCR of the TCR CDR3. TCRdb independently ran MiXCR on the multiplex PCR reads; one entry per CDR3 protein. The sample has about 250,000 distinct CDR3 sequences, about 20% seen once. The sequenced sample was blood. The source is a man aged 25 to 40 with Graves' ophthalmopathy.

V usage is TRBV5-1 and J usage is TRBJ2-2; D is unclear. CDR1 is SGHRS and CDR2 is YFSETQ in the germline V gene. The CDR3 covers 12 residues. V lost 2 bases, J lost 6 bases, and 5 bases lay in between. The CDR3 nucleotides read TGCGCCAGCAGCTTCCGCCCCGGGGAGCTGTTTTTT. It codes for CASSFRPGELFF.

This clonotype was detected many times. The genes are TRBV28 and TRBJ2-5; D remains unclear. The ends were cut back, 6 bases at V and 5 bases at J, with 13 bases in the middle. Looked up from germline, CDR1 is MDHEN and CDR2 is SYDVKM. The CDR3 consists of 13 residues. The CDR3 DNA is TGTGCCAGCAGCCACAATCACGAGGAGACCCAGTACTTC. This translates into CASSHNHEETQYF.

The chain employs TRBV5-1 and TRBJ2-3; 10 nucleotides align to TRBD2. This CDR3 is 15 amino acids long. The germline V gene has CDR1 SGHRS and CDR2 YFSETQ. V was clipped by 0 bases and J by 6 bases; unmatched bases: 4. Here the CDR3 DNA reads TGCGCCAGCAGCTTGGCTAGCGGGAGTGGGGATACGCAGTATTTT. This sequence encodes CASSLASGSGDTQYF. Variable domain in full (rest from reference TRBV5-1 and TRBJ2-3): KAGVTQTPRYLIKTRGQQVTLSCSPISGHRSVSWYQQTPGQGLQFLFEYFSETQRNKGNFPGRFSGRQFSNSRSEMNVSTLELGDSALYLCASSLASGSGDTQYFGPGTRLTVL.

V usage is TRBV5-1 and J usage is TRBJ2-3; 10 bases line up with TRBD2. The length of the CDR3 is 18 residues. Germline CDR1 SGHRS, CDR2 YFSETQ. J was trimmed by 5 bases and V by 0 bases; bases with no gene match: 12. The CDR3 is CASSLVSSLAGVGDTQYF. The DNA of the CDR3 is TGCGCCAGCAGCTTGGTATCCTCTCTAGCGGGAGTTGGAGATACGCAGTATTTT.

This clonotype was picked up many times. The CDR3 spells CASSPPGGPNNEQFF. The DNA for the CDR3 is TGTGCCAGCAGCCCTCCGGGAGGGCCTAACAATGAGCAGTTCTTC. The genes are TRBV7-3 and TRBJ2-1; 8 nucleotides match TRBD2. J was trimmed by 5 bases and V by 5 bases; bases with no gene match: 8. The length of the CDR3 is 15 residues. Germline V gives CDR1 SGHTA, CDR2 FQGTGA.

This clonotype came up once. V gene TRBV18 combines with J gene TRBJ2-3; the D gene is possibly TRBD2 (6 bases). The germline V and J ends were trimmed by 5 bases and 2 bases, with 17 bases remaining between them. Germline CDR1 and CDR2: KGHSH and LQKENI. This CDR3 contains 16 residues. The CDR3 DNA follows: TGTGCCAGCTCATCGAGCGGGTCGACTTACACAGATACGCAGTATTTT. Protein product: CASSSSGSTYTDTQYF.

V gene TRBV2 combines with J gene TRBJ1-3; D might be TRBD1 (5 bases). Germline lookup yields CDR1 SNHLY and CDR2 FYNNEI. CDR3 length: 16 residues. Trimming took 6 bases from V and 4 from J, leaving 19 bases between them. The CDR3 DNA reads as TGTGCCAGCAGCCGCTCGACGGGGGTCGCGGGAAACACCATATATTTT. The encoded protein is CASSRSTGVAGNTIYF. The full variable domain, in which reference TRBV2 and TRBJ1-3 provide the parts outside the CDR3, is EPEVTQTPSHQVTQMGQEVILRCVPISNHLYFYWYRQILGQKVEFLVSFYNNEISEKSEIFDDQFSVERPDGSNFTLKIRSTKLEDSAMYFCASSRSTGVAGNTIYFGEGSWLTVV.

In its sample, this clonotype was seen once. The J gene is TRBJ2-5, the V gene TRBV30; TRBD1 agrees at 7 bases. J was trimmed by 6 bases and V by 4 bases; bases with no gene match: 14. The germline gives CDR1 GTSNPN, CDR2 SVGIG (reference sequence). This CDR3 is 15 amino acids long. The CDR3 region has the DNA TGTGCCTGGAACGCACAGGGGAACATGGGGAAGACCCAGTACTTC. Amino acids: CAWNAQGNMGKTQYF.

V gene TRBV9 combines with J gene TRBJ2-5; 7 bases agree with TRBD2. CDR1 SGDLS and CDR2 YYNGEE come from the germline V gene. CDR3 length: 13 amino acids. After removal of 6 bases from V and 5 bases from J, the junction contained 7 bases not matched to a gene. CDR3 in DNA: TGTGCCAGCATGGCGGGAGCGACGGAGACCCAGTACTTC. Translation gives CASMAGATETQYF.

A note on this clonotype: An end of the junction differs from the germline gene, which may be a read error. This chain connects TRBV2 to TRBJ2-1, with 13 bases that match TRBD2. CDR3 length: 16 residues. CDR1 is SNHLY and CDR2 is FYNNEI in the germline V gene. CDR3 protein: CASGEVGTSGNNEQFF. CDR3 nucleotide sequence: TGTGCCAGCGGTGAAGTTGGGACTAGCGGGAACAATGAGCAGTTCTTC.

A few counts support this clonotype. The rearrangement uses TRBV11-2 and TRBJ2-6, with D possibly matching TRBD2 (5 bases). With 1 base removed from V and 0 bases from J, the gap between germline ends came to 7 bases. The CDR3 is made up of 16 amino acids. The V gene's germline CDR1 is SGHAT and CDR2 FQNNGV. The CDR3 nucleotides read TGTGCCAGCAGCTTAGGGGAGCGCTCTGGGGCCAACGTCCTGACTTTC. Translating gives CASSLGERSGANVLTF.

The gene calls are TRBV2 and TRBJ1-6; D is possibly TRBD1 (5 bases). Germline CDR1 reads SNHLY; CDR2 reads FYNNEI. V dropped 4 bases and J dropped 7 bases, with 8 bases sitting between them. The CDR3 totals 13 residues. This CDR3 reads CASSGGANSPLHF. DNA of the CDR3: TGTGCCAGCAGTGGAGGGGCCAATTCACCCCTCCACTTT.

This chain links TRBV7-8 with TRBJ2-3, with 7 bases aligning to TRBD2. The CDR3 has 17 amino acids. V lost 1 base and J lost 2; bases outside the gene matches: 9. Germline CDR1 SGHVS, CDR2 FQNEAQ. CDR3 DNA sequence: TGTGCCAGCAGCTTAGACGGGGCGGGAGCGAACACAGATACGCAGTATTTT. As protein: CASSLDGAGANTDTQYF.

This clonotype was counted between two and nine times. The rearrangement links TRBV11-3 to TRBJ1-6; TRBD1 might be the D (6 bases). The CDR3 has 15 amino acids. Trimming stripped 5 bases from V and 5 bases from J, with 13 bases between. In germline, CDR1 is SGHNT, CDR2 YENEEA. The CDR3 DNA follows: TGTGCCAGCAGCCCGACCGGGGGGCATAATTCACCCCTCCACTTT. This encodes CASSPTGGHNSPLHF.

Remarks on this clonotype: One end of the junction varies from germline; a read error may be responsible. This sequence joins TRBV30 and TRBJ2-5, with 7 bases fitting TRBD2. The CDR3 runs to 13 residues. Germline lookup yields CDR1 GTSNPN and CDR2 SVGIG (reference sequence). CDR3: CAWSLGGEETQHF. The CDR3 DNA follows: TGTGCCTGGAGTCTGGGGGGGGAAGAGACCCAGCACTTC.

The sample holds a few counts of this clonotype. The chain is built from TRBV7-3 and TRBJ2-1, with 12 nucleotides matching TRBD1. Germline lookup yields CDR1 SGHTA and CDR2 FQGTGA. V shed 0 bases, J shed 8 bases, and the junction held 5 bases outside the gene matches. The CDR3 contains 16 residues. In nucleotides, the CDR3 is TGTGCCAGCAGCTTAACGGGGGGACAGGGGGCCTATGAGCAGTTCTTC. This gives the protein CASSLTGGQGAYEQFF.

The chain is built from TRBV30 and TRBJ2-3; the D is unclear. The CDR3 consists of 14 residues. Germline-derived CDR1 and CDR2 are GTSNPN and SVGIG (reference sequence). V lost 4 bases and J 0 bases, leaving 11 bases between the germline ends. The chain's CDR3 is CAWNLAVSTDTQYF. CDR3 bases: TGTGCCTGGAATCTTGCGGTTAGCACAGATACGCAGTATTTT.

This clonotype was found many times. The genes are TRBV27 and TRBJ2-7; TRBD2 aligns across 7 bases. Germline V gene sequence: CDR1 MNHEY, CDR2 SMNVEV (reference sequence). Trimming removed 3 bases from V and 3 bases from J; junction bases left unmatched: 2. This CDR3 region has 13 residues. This CDR3 reads CASSFASGYEQYF. In nucleotides, the CDR3 is TGTGCCAGCAGTTTTGCTAGCGGCTACGAGCAGTACTTC.

V and J are TRBV10-3 and TRBJ2-4; 8 nucleotides line up with TRBD1. CDR1 is ENHRY and CDR2 is SYGVKD in the germline V gene. The CDR3 is made up of 16 amino acids. Trimming cost V 3 bases and J 0 bases; bases outside gene matches: 4. In DNA form, the CDR3 reads TGTGCCATCAGTGATGACAGGGGCCTAGCCAAAAACATTCAGTACTTC. Protein sequence: CAISDDRGLAKNIQYF.

This clonotype was seen many times. This sequence joins TRBV4-2 and TRBJ2-3; weak D call: TRBD2 (6 bases). The CDR3 loop spans 15 amino acids. The germline gives CDR1 LGHNA, CDR2 YNFKEQ. V lost 3 bases, J lost 5 bases, and 15 bases lay in between. The CDR3 is CASSQGAGSGDTQYF. CDR3 DNA sequence: TGTGCCAGCAGCCAGGGTGCGGGGAGCGGAGATACGCAGTATTTT.

This clonotype was counted between two and nine times. CDR3 sequence (DNA): TGTGCCAGCAGTCTGGGACGCCGGAGCCCCTACAATGAGCAGTTCTTC. Amino acid sequence: CASSLGRRSPYNEQFF. The rearrangement joins TRBV12-3 or TRBV12-4 to TRBJ2-1, with D perhaps matching TRBD1 or TRBD2 (5 bases each). The CDR3 runs to 16 residues. Trimming stripped 5 bases from V and 2 bases from J, with 16 bases between.

CDR3 sequence reads: CASSLRQGANYGYTF. In nucleotides, the CDR3 is TGTGCCAGCAGCTTACGACAGGGCGCTAACTATGGCTACACCTTC. The gene calls are TRBV28 and TRBJ1-2, with 7 positions matching TRBD1. The V and J ends lost 6 bases and 0 bases, in that order; junction bases with no gene match: 7. Per germline, CDR1 MDHEN and CDR2 SYDVKM. The CDR3 has 15 residues.